Following are 3 T cell receptor beta chains from one sample sequenced in a study of CD8+ T cells in alopecia areata. Sequencing templates came from extracted RNA that was reverse transcribed into cDNA. Using immunoSEQ multiplex PCR, the repertoire was profiled, and TCRdb retains in-frame clones only, with some absent. The sample holds some 180,000 clones, approximately 50% seen once. Regarding treatment: oral pan-JAK inhibitor, 5-10 mg twice daily. Sequencing was performed on CD8+ T cells sorted from blood, taken at approximately week 52, from a patient treated with tofacitinib. The receptors originated from a human donor with alopecia areata.

The chain carries TRBV9 and TRBJ2-2; no clear D gene. This CDR3 is 14 amino acids long. V lost 4 bases, J lost 2 bases, and 9 bases lay in between. The germline V gene has CDR1 SGDLS and CDR2 YYNGEE. The CDR3 nucleotides are TGTGCCAGCAGCCCCGTCATAAACACCGGGGAGCTGTTTTTT. Amino acids: CASSPVINTGELFF. Looking up the rest from reference TRBV9 and TRBJ2-2 gives the full variable domain: DSGVTQTPKHLITATGQRVTLRCSPRSGDLSVYWYQQSLDQGLQFLIQYYNGEERAKGNILERFSAQQFPDLHSELNLSSLELGDSALYFCASSPVINTGELFFGEGSRLTVL.

This chain uses TRBV7-2 with TRBJ2-5, with TRBD2 as a possible D gene (6 bases). V lost 5 bases, J lost 5 bases, and 15 bases lay in between. The germline V gene encodes CDR1 SGHTA and CDR2 FQGNSA. The CDR3 spans 14 residues. CDR3 nucleotide sequence: TGTGCCAGCAGCGTTACCGGTAGCGGCGAGACCCAGTACTTC. This gives the protein CASSVTGSGETQYF. The complete variable domain, with remaining parts taken from reference TRBV7-2 and TRBJ2-5, reads GAGVSQSPSNKVTEKGKDVELRCDPISGHTALYWYRQSLGQGLEFLIYFQGNSAPDKSGLPSDRFSAERTGGSVSTLTIQRTQQEDSAVYLCASSVTGSGETQYFGPGTRLLVL.

The chain has TRBV11-2 and TRBJ2-5; perhaps TRBD2 as D (5 bases). This CDR3 has 12 amino acids. Trimming took 5 bases from V and 3 from J, leaving 7 bases between them. Germline V gene data show CDR1 as SGHAT and CDR2 as FQNNGV. Written as DNA, the CDR3 is TGTGCCAGCAGCGCGGGTGAAGAGACCCAGTACTTC. As protein: CASSAGEETQYF.